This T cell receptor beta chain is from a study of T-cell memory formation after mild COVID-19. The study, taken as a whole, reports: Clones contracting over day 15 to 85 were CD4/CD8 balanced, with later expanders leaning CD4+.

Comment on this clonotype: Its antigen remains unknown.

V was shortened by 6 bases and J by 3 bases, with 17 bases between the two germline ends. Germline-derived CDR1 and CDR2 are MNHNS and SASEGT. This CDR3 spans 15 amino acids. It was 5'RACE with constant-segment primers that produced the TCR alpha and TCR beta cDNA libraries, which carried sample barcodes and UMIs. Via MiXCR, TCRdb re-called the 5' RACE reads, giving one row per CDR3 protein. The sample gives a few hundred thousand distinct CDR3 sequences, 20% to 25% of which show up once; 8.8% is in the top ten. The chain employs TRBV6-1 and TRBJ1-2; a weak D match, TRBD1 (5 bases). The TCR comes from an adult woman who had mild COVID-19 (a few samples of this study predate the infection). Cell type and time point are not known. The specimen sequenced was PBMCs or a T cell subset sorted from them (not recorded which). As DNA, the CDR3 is TGTGCCAGCAGGAGAACAGGCGGGTCAGACTATGGCTACACCTTC. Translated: CASRRTGGSDYGYTF.